These T cell receptor beta chains were read from a single sample in a study of radiation and T cells in renal cell carcinoma. Some clones are missing from TCRdb's copy, which holds only in-frame ones; the method was immunoSEQ multiplex PCR. The sample lists 140,000 to 150,000 clones, 88% occurring once. The specimen comprised blood, sampled from a patient whose treatment included radiotherapy and nephrectomy. All receptors derive from a woman in her seventies with renal cell carcinoma. Both conserved end residues are part of each CDR3. D genes are given only for firm matches. Clone size appears in some rows only: once, few, many, or a class for an expanded clone.

>.|.|TRBJ1-1|TRBV28
TGTGCCAGCAGTTTAATCCGGGGGCGAGCTTTCTTT
CASSLIRGRAFF
>.|.|TRBJ1-5|TRBV4-3
TGCGCCAGCAGCCTTAGAATTGGTCAGCCCCAGCATTTT
CASSLRIGQPQHF
>.|.|TRBJ2-4|TRBV5-4
TGTGCCAGCAGCTTCACGGCGGGACAAGGGGCTCTTCAGTACTTC
CASSFTAGQGALQYF
>.|.|TRBJ2-1|TRBV11-3
TGTGCCAGCAGCTTGGTAGCTAATGAGCAGTTCTTC
CASSLVANEQFF
>.|.|TRBJ2-7|TRBV19
TGTGCCAGTAGTATAGATCCAGCGCACTCCTACGAGCAGTACTTC
CASSIDPAHSYEQYF
>once|TRBD1|TRBJ2-3|TRBV4-2
TGTGCCAGCAGCCAAGCCAAACAGGGGGCCACGGTAGATACGCAGTATTTT
CASSQAKQGATVDTQYF
>.|TRBD1|TRBJ1-5|TRBV27
TGTGCCAGCAGTTTCATGGGACAGGGAGGTCAGCCCCAGCATTTT
CASSFMGQGGQPQHF
>.|TRBD1|TRBJ2-2|TRBV6-6
TGTGCCAGCACCCGGACAGGACAGGGTCCCCACGGGGAGCTGTTTTTT
CASTRTGQGPHGELFF
>.|.|TRBJ2-2|TRBV5-4
TGTGCCAGCAGCCGTGACAGGCCGCTAACCGGGGAGCTGTTTTTT
CASSRDRPLTGELFF
>once|TRBD1|TRBJ1-2|TRBV7-9
TGTGCCAGCAGCAACCTCGACAGGGGGCTTAACTATGGCTACACCTTC
CASSNLDRGLNYGYTF
>few|.|TRBJ2-2|TRBV9
TGTGCCAGCAGCGTAGGGGTTATCGGGGAGCTGTTTTTT
CASSVGVIGELFF
>.|.|TRBJ2-5|TRBV5-6
TGTGCCAGCAGCTCTACCGGGACACCGGCACAAGAGACCCAGTACTTC
CASSSTGTPAQETQYF
>.|TRBD2|TRBJ2-3|TRBV30
TGTGCCTGGAGTGGGGAGGGCTCCCTGACCACAGATACGCAGTATTTT
CAWSGEGSLTTDTQYF
>.|TRBD1|TRBJ1-6|TRBV6-5
TGTGCCAGCAGGGGCCCCGGGACAGGGAATTCACCCCTCCACTTT
CASRGPGTGNSPLHF
>.|.|TRBJ2-7|TRBV19
TGTGCCAGTAGCACCCTCCGGGACGGGTCCTACGAGCAGTACTTC
CASSTLRDGSYEQYF
>.|.|TRBJ1-1|TRBV2
TGTGCCAGGGGAGGGGGGAGGCGAGGAGCTGAAGCTTTCTTT
CARGGGRRGAEAFF
>.|TRBD2|TRBJ2-5|TRBV5-4
TGTGCCAGCGCCTCAAGGGCTAGCGGGAGGGCCCGGGGAGAGACCCAGTACTTC
CASASRASGRARGETQYF
>.|.|TRBJ2-7|TRBV6-1
TGTGCCAGCAGTGGAGACAGCTACGAGCAGTACTTC
CASSGDSYEQYF
>.|.|TRBJ1-1|TRBV4-1
TGCGCCAGCAGCCAACCCAACACTGAAGCTTTCTTT
CASSQPNTEAFF
>.|TRBD1|TRBJ1-2|TRBV2
TGTGCCAGCAGAGCCGACAGGGAGAGTGGCTACACCTTC
CASRADRESGYTF
>.|.|TRBJ1-1|TRBV10-3
TGTGCCATCAGTCGCCAGGGGACTGAAGCTTTCTTT
CAISRQGTEAFF
>.|.|TRBJ2-5|TRBV5-1
TGCGCCAGCAGCTTGGCCAAGGGCAGGGGGGAAGAGACCCAGTACTTC
CASSLAKGRGEETQYF
>.|.|TRBJ2-7|TRBV30
TGTGCCTGGAGTGTGGGGGGGCCGGGGGAGCAGTACTTC
CAWSVGGPGEQYF
>.|TRBD2|TRBJ2-2|TRBV5-1
TGCGCCAGCAGCCTCGGGGGGTCCACCGGGGAGCTGTTTTTT
CASSLGGSTGELFF
>.|.|TRBJ1-1|TRBV7-6
TGTGCCAGCAGCAAGCGGACGGGAGGCGACACTGAAGCTTTCTTT
CASSKRTGGDTEAFF
>.|TRBD2|TRBJ2-1|TRBV18
TGTGCCAGCTCACCTCGGGGGGGGACCTACAATGAGCAGTTCTTC
CASSPRGGTYNEQFF
>once|TRBD1|TRBJ2-7|TRBV30
TGTGCCTGGGGGACAGGGAGAGGCTACGAGCAGTACTTC
CAWGTGRGYEQYF
>.|.|TRBJ2-2|TRBV9
TGTGCCAGCGGAGACTACACCGGGGAGCTGTTTTTT
CASGDYTGELFF
>once|TRBD1|TRBJ2-2|TRBV5-1
TGCGCCAGCAGCTTCGGGGACAGGGACACCGGGGAGCTGTTTTTT
CASSFGDRDTGELFF
>.|.|TRBJ1-4|TRBV7-9
TGTGCCAGCAGCTTAGTCCGGGGGAACGAAAAACTGTTTTTT
CASSLVRGNEKLFF
>few|TRBD1|TRBJ1-5|TRBV19
TGTGCCAGTAGTCCGGGACAGGGCAATCAGCCCCAGCATTTT
CASSPGQGNQPQHF
>.|.|TRBJ1-1|TRBV30
TGTGCCTGGAGTGTAAGGCCCCCGGGGAACACTGAAGCTTTCTTT
CAWSVRPPGNTEAFF
>.|.|TRBJ1-2|TRBV30
TGTGCCTCCCAGGGGCAGATCTATGGCTACACCTTC
CASQGQIYGYTF
>.|.|TRBJ2-4|TRBV7-9
TGTGCCAGCAGCTTAGATTTGGGGGGCCGGGACATTCAGTACTTC
CASSLDLGGRDIQYF
>.|.|TRBJ2-5|TRBV5-1
TGCGCCAGCAGCTTAGGTACCGGGACCCGTGAGGAGACCCAGTACTTC
CASSLGTGTREETQYF
>.|TRBD2|TRBJ2-5|TRBV10-3
TGTGCCATCAAGGCGGGGGGCGTTGAGACCCAGTACTTC
CAIKAGGVETQYF
>.|TRBD1|TRBJ2-5|TRBV28
TGTGCCAGCAGCTTTTACAGGGGTTCGCAAGAGACCCAGTACTTC
CASSFYRGSQETQYF
>.|.|TRBJ1-1|TRBV14
TGTGCCAGCAGCCAAAGTACCCGCACTGAAGCTTTCTTT
CASSQSTRTEAFF
>.|TRBD1|TRBJ2-2|TRBV5-6
TGTGCCAGCAGCTCGCCAAGGACAGGGAACACCGGGGAGCTGTTTTTT
CASSSPRTGNTGELFF
>.|.|TRBJ2-2|TRBV18
TGTGCCAGCTCACTACGGGGCGGGGAGCTGTTTTTT
CASSLRGGELFF
>.|TRBD1|TRBJ1-1|TRBV28
TGTGCCAGCAGTTTAGAGACAGGGGCTTTCTACACTGAAGCTTTCTTT
CASSLETGAFYTEAFF
>once|TRBD1|TRBJ2-6|TRBV9
TGTGCCAGCAGCGCCGTCCAGGGGGCATATTTGGGGGCCAACGTCCTGACTTTC
CASSAVQGAYLGANVLTF
>.|TRBD2|TRBJ2-6|TRBV6-6
TGTGCCACCCCACGGGGGGCTGGGGCCAACGTCCTGACTTTC
CATPRGAGANVLTF
>.|.|TRBJ2-3|TRBV5-1
TGCGCCAGCAGGGGGACTCTTTCCACAGATACGCAGTATTTT
CASRGTLSTDTQYF
>.|.|TRBJ1-2|TRBV11-2
TGTGCCAGCAGCTTGAGGACCTTCGGACACTATGGCTACACCTTC
CASSLRTFGHYGYTF
>once|.|TRBJ2-3|TRBV5-6
TGTGCCAGCAGCTTGAACAGGGCCACAGATACGCAGTATTTT
CASSLNRATDTQYF
>.|TRBD2|TRBJ2-5|TRBV19
TGTGCCAGCAGCGGGGTGGGACAAGAGACCCAGTACTTC
CASSGVGQETQYF
>.|.|TRBJ1-5|TRBV4-3
TGCGCCAGCAGCCAAGTCCTTGGCAATCAGCCCCAGCATTTT
CASSQVLGNQPQHF
>.|.|TRBJ1-6|TRBV28
TGTGCCAGCAGTTCTTTCTCACCCCTCCACTTT
CASSSFSPLHF